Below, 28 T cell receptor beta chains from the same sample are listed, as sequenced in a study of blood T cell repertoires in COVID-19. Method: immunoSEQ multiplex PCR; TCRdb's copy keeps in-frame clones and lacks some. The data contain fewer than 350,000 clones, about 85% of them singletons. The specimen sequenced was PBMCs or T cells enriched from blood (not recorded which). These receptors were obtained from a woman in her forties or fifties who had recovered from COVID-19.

The CDR3 loop reads CASSSKTGTVETQYF. DNA for the CDR3: TGTGCCAGCAGCTCAAAAACCGGGACAGTCGAGACCCAGTACTTC. This chain links TRBV7-2 with TRBJ2-5; the match to TRBD1 covers 7 bases. J was trimmed by 5 bases and V by 4 bases; bases with no gene match: 10. Germline loops: CDR1 SGHTA, CDR2 FQGNSA. The CDR3 sequence is 15 residues long.

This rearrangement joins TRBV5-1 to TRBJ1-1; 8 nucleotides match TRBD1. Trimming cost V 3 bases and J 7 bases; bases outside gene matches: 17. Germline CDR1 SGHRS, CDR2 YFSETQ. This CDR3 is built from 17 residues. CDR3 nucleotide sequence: TGCGCCAGCAGCTCCCTGGGGAGCCTGACAGGGGCCGGTGAAGCTTTCTTT. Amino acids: CASSSLGSLTGAGEAFF.

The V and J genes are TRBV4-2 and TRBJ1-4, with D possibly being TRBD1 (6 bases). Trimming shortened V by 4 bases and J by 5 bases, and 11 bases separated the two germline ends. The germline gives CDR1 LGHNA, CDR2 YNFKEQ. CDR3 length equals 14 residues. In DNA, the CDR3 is TGTGCCAGCAGCCCGGACAGAGCAAATGAAAAACTGTTTTTT. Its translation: CASSPDRANEKLFF.

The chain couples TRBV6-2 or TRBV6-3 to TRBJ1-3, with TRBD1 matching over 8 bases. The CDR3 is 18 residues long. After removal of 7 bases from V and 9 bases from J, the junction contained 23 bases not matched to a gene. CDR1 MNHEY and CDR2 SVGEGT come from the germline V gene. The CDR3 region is CASIPDRAPWSELGTIYF. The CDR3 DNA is TGTGCCAGCATCCCGGACAGGGCCCCTTGGAGTGAGTTAGGCACCATATATTTT.

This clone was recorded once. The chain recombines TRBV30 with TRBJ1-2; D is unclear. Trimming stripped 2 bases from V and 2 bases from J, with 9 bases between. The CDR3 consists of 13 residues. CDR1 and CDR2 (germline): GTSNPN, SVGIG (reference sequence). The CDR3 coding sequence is TGTGCCTGGAGTCGTGCACAGAACTATGGCTACACCTTC. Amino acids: CAWSRAQNYGYTF.

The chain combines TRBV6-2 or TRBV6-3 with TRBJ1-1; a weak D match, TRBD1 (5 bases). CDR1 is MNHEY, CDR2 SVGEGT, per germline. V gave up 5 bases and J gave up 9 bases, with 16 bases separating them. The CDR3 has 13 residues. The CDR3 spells CASSPQGWTQAFF. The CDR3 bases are TGTGCCAGCAGTCCCCAGGGTTGGACCCAAGCTTTCTTT.

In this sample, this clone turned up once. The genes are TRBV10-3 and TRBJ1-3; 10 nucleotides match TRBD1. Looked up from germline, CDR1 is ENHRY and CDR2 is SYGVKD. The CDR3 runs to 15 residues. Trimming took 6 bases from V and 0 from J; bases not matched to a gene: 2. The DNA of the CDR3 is TGTGCCATCAGAGGGGACAGGGGCTCTGGAAACACCATATATTTT. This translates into CAIRGDRGSGNTIYF.

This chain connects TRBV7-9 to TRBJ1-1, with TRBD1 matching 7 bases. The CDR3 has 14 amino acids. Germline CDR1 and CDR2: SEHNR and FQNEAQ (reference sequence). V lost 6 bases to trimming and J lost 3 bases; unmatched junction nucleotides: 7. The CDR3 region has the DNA TGTGCCAGCAGACCCGGGACAGACTACACTGAAGCTTTCTTT. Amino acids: CASRPGTDYTEAFF.

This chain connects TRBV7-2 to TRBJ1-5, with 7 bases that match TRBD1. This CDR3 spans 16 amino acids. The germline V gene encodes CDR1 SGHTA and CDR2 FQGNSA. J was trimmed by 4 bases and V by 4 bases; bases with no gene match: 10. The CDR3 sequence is CASSSPGTELNQPQHF. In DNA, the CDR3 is TGTGCCAGCAGCTCCCCAGGGACAGAGCTGAATCAGCCCCAGCATTTT.

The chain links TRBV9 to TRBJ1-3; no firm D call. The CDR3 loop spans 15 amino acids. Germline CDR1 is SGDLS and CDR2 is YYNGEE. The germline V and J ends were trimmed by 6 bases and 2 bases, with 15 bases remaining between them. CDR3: CASTRVPVTGNTIYF. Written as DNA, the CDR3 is TGTGCCAGCACACGAGTCCCGGTTACTGGAAACACCATATATTTT.

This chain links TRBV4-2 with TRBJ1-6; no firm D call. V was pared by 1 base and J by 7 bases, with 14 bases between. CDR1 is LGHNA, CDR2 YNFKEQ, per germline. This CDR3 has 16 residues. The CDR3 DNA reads TGTGCCAGCAGCCAAGTCGCTGGAGACGGAAATTCACCCCTCCACTTT. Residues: CASSQVAGDGNSPLHF.

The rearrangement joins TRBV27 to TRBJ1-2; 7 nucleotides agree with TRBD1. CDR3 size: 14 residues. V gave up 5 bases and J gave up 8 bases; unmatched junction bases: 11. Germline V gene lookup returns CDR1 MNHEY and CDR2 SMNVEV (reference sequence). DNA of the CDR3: TGTGCCAGCAGTCCCCGACAGGGATGGGGCGGCTACACCTTC. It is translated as CASSPRQGWGGYTF.

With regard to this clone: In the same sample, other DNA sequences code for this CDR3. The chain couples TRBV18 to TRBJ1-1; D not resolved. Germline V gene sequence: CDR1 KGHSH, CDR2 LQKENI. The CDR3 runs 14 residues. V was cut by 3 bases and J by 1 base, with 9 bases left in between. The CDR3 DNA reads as TGTGCCAGCTCACCGGCGGGCAGGAACACTGAAGCTTTCTTT. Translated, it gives CASSPAGRNTEAFF.

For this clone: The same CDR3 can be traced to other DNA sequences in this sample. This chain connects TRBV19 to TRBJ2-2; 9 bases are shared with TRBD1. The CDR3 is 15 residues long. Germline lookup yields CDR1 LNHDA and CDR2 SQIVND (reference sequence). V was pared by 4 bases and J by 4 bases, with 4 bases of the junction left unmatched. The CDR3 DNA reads TGTGCCAGTAGTACTCTACAGGGGGCCACCGGGGAGCTGTTTTTT. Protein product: CASSTLQGATGELFF.

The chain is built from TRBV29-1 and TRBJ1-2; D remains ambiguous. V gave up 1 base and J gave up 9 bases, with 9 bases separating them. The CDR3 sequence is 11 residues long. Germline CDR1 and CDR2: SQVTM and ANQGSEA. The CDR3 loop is CSVEGGQSYTF. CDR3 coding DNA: TGCAGCGTTGAAGGTGGGCAGAGCTACACCTTC.

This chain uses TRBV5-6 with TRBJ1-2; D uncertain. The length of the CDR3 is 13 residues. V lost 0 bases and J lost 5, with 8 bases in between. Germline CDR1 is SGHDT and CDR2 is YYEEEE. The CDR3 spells CASSLGQLYGYTF. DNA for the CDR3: TGTGCCAGCAGCTTGGGCCAGTTATATGGCTACACCTTC.

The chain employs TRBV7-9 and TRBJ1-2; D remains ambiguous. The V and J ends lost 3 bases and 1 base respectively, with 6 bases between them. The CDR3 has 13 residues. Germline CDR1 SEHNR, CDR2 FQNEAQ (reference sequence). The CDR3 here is CASSLRGNYGYTF. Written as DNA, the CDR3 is TGTGCCAGCAGCTTGCGGGGTAACTATGGCTACACCTTC. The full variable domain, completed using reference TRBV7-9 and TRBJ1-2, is DTGVSQNPRHKITKRGQNVTFRCDPISEHNRLYWYRQTLGQGPEFLTYFQNEAQLEKSRLLSDRFSAERPKGSFSTLEIQRTEQGDSAMYLCASSLRGNYGYTFGSGTRLTVV.

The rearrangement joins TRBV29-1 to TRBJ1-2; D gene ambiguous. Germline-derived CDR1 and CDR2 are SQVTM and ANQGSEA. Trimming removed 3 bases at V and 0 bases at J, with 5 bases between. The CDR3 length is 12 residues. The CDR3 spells CSVDTANYGYTF. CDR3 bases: TGCAGCGTTGATACAGCTAACTATGGCTACACCTTC.

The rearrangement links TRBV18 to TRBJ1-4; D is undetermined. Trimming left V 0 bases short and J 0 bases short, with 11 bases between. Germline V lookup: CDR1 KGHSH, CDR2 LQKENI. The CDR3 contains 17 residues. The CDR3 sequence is CASSPPRGRATNEKLFF. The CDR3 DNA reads TGTGCCAGCTCACCACCGCGGGGAAGGGCAACTAATGAAAAACTGTTTTTT.

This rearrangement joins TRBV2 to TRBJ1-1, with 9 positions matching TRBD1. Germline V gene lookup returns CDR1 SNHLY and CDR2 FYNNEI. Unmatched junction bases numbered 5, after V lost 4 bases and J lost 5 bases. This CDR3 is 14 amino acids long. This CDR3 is CASSGDRDGTEAFF. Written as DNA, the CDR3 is TGTGCCAGCAGTGGGGACAGGGACGGTACTGAAGCTTTCTTT.

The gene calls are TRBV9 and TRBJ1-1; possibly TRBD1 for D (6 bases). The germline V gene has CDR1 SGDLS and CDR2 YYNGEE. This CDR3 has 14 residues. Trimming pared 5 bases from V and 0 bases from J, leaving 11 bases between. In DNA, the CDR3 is TGTGCCAGCAGTCTGGGGACACTGAACACTGAAGCTTTCTTT. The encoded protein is CASSLGTLNTEAFF.

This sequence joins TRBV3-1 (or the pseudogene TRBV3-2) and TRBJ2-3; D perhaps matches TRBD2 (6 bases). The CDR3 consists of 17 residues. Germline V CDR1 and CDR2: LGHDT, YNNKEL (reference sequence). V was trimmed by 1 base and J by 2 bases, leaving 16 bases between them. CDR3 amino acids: CASSQAFLTGDTDTQYF. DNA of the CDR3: TGTGCCAGCAGCCAAGCTTTCCTCACGGGGGACACAGATACGCAGTATTTT.

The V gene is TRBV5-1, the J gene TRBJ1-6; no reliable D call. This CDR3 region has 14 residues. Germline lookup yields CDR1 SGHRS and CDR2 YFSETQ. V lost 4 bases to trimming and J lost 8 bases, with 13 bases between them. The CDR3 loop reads CASSIRESDSPLHF. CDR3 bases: TGCGCCAGCAGCATACGGGAGTCGGATTCACCCCTCCACTTT.

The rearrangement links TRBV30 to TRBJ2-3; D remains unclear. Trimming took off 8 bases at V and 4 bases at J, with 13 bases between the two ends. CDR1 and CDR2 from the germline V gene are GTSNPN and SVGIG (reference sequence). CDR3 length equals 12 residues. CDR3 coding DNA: TGTGCCGCCGCCCGGTTCGCAGATACGCAGTATTTT. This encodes CAAARFADTQYF.

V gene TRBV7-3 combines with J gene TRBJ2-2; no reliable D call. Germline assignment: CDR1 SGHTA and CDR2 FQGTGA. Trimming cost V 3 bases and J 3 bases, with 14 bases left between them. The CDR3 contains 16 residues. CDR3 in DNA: TGTGCCAGCAGCTTGTCGCTAGTTTCGTACACCGGGGAGCTGTTTTTT. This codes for CASSLSLVSYTGELFF.

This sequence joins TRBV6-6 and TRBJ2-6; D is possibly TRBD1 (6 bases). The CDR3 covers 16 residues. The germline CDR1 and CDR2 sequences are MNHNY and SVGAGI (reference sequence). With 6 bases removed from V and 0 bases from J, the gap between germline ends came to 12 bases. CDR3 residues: CASRTQGGSGANVLTF. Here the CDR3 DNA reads TGTGCCAGCAGGACACAAGGGGGCTCTGGGGCCAACGTCCTGACTTTC.

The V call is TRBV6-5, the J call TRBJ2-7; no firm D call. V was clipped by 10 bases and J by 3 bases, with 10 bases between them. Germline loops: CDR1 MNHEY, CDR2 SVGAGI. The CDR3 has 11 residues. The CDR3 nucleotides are TGTGCCACCAAACAGCTCTACGAGCAGTACTTC. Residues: CATKQLYEQYF.

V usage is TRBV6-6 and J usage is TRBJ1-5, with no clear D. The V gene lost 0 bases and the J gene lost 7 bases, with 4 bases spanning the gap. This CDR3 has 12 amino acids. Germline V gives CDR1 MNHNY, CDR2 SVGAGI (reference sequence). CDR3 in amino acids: CASSYSSQPQHF. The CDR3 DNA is TGTGCCAGCAGTTACTCGAGCCAGCCCCAGCATTTT.